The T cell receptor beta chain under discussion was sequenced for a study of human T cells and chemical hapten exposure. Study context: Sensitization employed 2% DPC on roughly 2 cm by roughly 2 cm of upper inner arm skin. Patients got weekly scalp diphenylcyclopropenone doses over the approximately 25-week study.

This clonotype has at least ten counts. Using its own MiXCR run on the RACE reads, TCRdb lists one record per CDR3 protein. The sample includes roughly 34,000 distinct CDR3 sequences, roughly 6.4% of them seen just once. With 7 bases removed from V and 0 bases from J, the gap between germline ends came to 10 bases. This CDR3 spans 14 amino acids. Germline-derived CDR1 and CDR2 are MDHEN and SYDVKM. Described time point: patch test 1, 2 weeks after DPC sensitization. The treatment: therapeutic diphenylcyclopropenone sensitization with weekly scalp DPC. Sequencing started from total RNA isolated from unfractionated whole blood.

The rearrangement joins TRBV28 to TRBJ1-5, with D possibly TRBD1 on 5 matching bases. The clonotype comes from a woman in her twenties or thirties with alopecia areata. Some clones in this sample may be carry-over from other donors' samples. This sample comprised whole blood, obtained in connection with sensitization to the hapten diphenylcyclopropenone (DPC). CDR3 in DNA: TGTGCCAGCACCCCGGGGGGTAGCAATCAGCCCCAGCATTTT. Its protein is CASTPGGSNQPQHF.